The present T cell receptor beta chain was sequenced within a study of cytomegalovirus exposure and HLA in healthy donors. Turning to the study itself: There were some 400 genotyped donors. Of these, about 81% fell in the genetic ancestry cluster associated with self-reported Caucasian donors.

The study, taken as a whole, reports: Follow-up analysis later connected one missense variant in DCLRE1C with trimming of TCR beta V- and J-genes. By HLA locus, TCR association rates varied in a later analysis, with DRB1 showing the most and HLA-C the fewest.

Points on this clone: Antigen: not known.

A multiplex PCR was run with 60 Vbeta primers and 13 Jbeta primers. The method was immunoSEQ multiplex PCR; TCRdb's version includes in-frame clones alone and lacks a portion of them. The sample holds tens of thousands of clones, 70% to 85% seen once. V was trimmed by 4 bases and J by 3 bases, leaving 9 bases between them. The CDR3 loop spans 13 amino acids. CDR1 is MNHEY and CDR2 is SMNVEV in the germline V gene (reference sequence). The sample consisted of PBMCs. The source is a man in his sixties in good health and CMV-seropositive. This chain joins TRBV27 and TRBJ1-2, with D possibly being TRBD1 (5 bases). Here the CDR3 DNA reads TGTGCCAGCAGTTCTGGGACTTACTATGGCTACACCTTC. This gives the protein CASSSGTYYGYTF.